Following are 22 T cell receptor beta chains from one sample sequenced in a study of PD-1 blockade in classical Hodgkin lymphoma. The assay was immunoSEQ multiplex PCR, and TCRdb's table has in-frame clones only and misses some. The sample includes about 110,000 clones, about 88% seen only once; the top ten take 15% to 20%. Every single patient, without exception, relapsed after autologous stem cell transplantation, and brentuximab vedotin exposure varied. The sample here was peripheral blood mononuclear cells (PBMCs), taken before the second cycle of nivolumab. The receptor source for this set is a human donor with classical Hodgkin lymphoma.

The CDR3 protein is CASSTTTGLQQPQHF. As DNA, the CDR3 is TGTGCCAGCAGCACAACCACAGGTCTTCAGCAGCCCCAGCATTTT. The V gene is TRBV7-2, the J gene TRBJ1-5, with D possibly TRBD1 on 5 matching bases. The ends were cut back, 5 bases at V and 7 bases at J, with 18 bases in the middle. Per germline, CDR1 SGHTA and CDR2 FQGNSA. The CDR3 consists of 15 residues.

The chain uses TRBV11-2 and TRBJ2-7, with 9 bases aligning to TRBD2. The J segment lost 0 bases and the V segment lost 5 bases, leaving 5 bases of the junction unmatched. The CDR3 totals 15 residues. CDR1 is SGHAT, CDR2 FQNNGV, per germline. The chain's CDR3 is CASSLYSGGSYEQYF. The CDR3 region has the DNA TGTGCCAGCAGCCTTTATAGCGGGGGCTCCTACGAGCAGTACTTC.

The V call is TRBV6-1, the J call TRBJ2-7; 8 nucleotides align to TRBD2. The CDR3 extends over 13 amino acids. Losses at the gene ends were 3 bases for V and 7 bases for J; bases not matched to a gene: 5. The germline gives CDR1 MNHNS, CDR2 SASEGT. CDR3 protein: CASSDTGGAEQYF. Here the CDR3 DNA reads TGTGCCAGCAGTGATACGGGAGGGGCTGAGCAGTACTTC.

CDR3 amino acids: CASGGQGGTGELFF. CDR3 DNA: TGTGCCAGCGGGGGACAGGGAGGTACCGGGGAGCTGTTTTTT. The chain recombines TRBV11-3 with TRBJ2-2, with 9 bases aligning to TRBD1. Looked up from germline, CDR1 is SGHNT and CDR2 is YENEEA. This CDR3 is 14 amino acids long. J was trimmed by 5 bases and V by 8 bases; bases with no gene match: 6.

The J gene is TRBJ1-2, the V gene TRBV6-5, with a possible D match to TRBD1 (5 bases). The germline CDR1 and CDR2 sequences are MNHEY and SVGAGI. The CDR3 covers 11 residues. V lost 6 bases and J lost 4, with 6 bases in between. The CDR3 coding sequence is TGTGCCAGCAGAAGGGGCTATGGCTACACCTTC. It is translated as CASRRGYGYTF.

The chain has TRBV5-5 and TRBJ1-3; D uncertain. The ends were cut back, 4 bases at V and 0 bases at J, with 11 bases in the middle. This CDR3 comprises 15 residues. The germline V gene encodes CDR1 SGHKS and CDR2 YYEKEE (reference sequence). CDR3 loop: CASSIPLGSGNTIYF. CDR3 sequence (DNA): TGTGCCAGCAGCATCCCTCTCGGCTCTGGAAACACCATATATTTT.

The chain has TRBV6-5 and TRBJ2-1, with 8 bases fitting TRBD2. The germline CDR1 and CDR2 sequences are MNHEY and SVGAGI. This CDR3 comprises 14 residues. V shed 6 bases and J 7 bases; nucleotides not matched to a gene: 8. The DNA for the CDR3 is TGTGCCAGCAGCGGACTAGCCGCCGGGAATGAGCAGTTCTTC. Translating gives CASSGLAAGNEQFF.

As to this clone: Different DNA sequences within this sample yield the same CDR3. This chain links TRBV19 with TRBJ1-1; D is unclear. Germline CDR1 LNHDA, CDR2 SQIVND (reference sequence). The CDR3 loop spans 14 amino acids. Trimming removed 3 bases at V and 3 bases at J, with 11 bases between. The CDR3 sequence is CASSILGGDTEAFF. The CDR3 DNA reads as TGTGCCAGTAGTATTCTCGGCGGGGACACTGAAGCTTTCTTT.

This clone appeared once. V usage is TRBV18 and J usage is TRBJ2-7; D perhaps matches TRBD1 (6 bases). CDR1 is KGHSH, CDR2 LQKENI, per germline. The V end lost 4 bases, the J end lost 4 bases, and 11 bases lay between the germline ends. The CDR3 is made up of 13 amino acids. CDR3: CASSRRTVYEQYF. The CDR3 bases are TGTGCCAGCTCACGTCGGACAGTTTACGAGCAGTACTTC.

The chain employs TRBV27 and TRBJ1-1, with 11 bases that match TRBD1. The CDR3 totals 16 residues. V lost 8 bases to trimming and J lost 10 bases; unmatched junction nucleotides: 18. Germline V gives CDR1 MNHEY, CDR2 SMNVEV (reference sequence). The CDR3 here is CASSGMARTGGFGAFF. CDR3 nucleotide sequence: TGTGCCAGCTCGGGGATGGCGCGGACAGGGGGCTTCGGAGCTTTCTTT.

The chain recombines TRBV7-2 with TRBJ2-3; D call uncertain. Trimming stripped 2 bases from V and 2 bases from J, with 11 bases between. Germline V lookup: CDR1 SGHTA, CDR2 FQGNSA. There are 15 residues in the CDR3. The CDR3: CASSLQSVYTDTQYF. CDR3 in DNA: TGTGCCAGCAGCTTACAGTCGGTCTACACAGATACGCAGTATTTT.

The J gene is TRBJ1-2, the V gene TRBV5-6; D is possibly TRBD1 (5 bases). Germline V gene lookup returns CDR1 SGHDT and CDR2 YYEEEE. The CDR3 totals 15 residues. V lost 0 bases, J lost 6 bases, and 15 bases lay in between. DNA for the CDR3: TGTGCCAGCAGCTTGGCCGCCGGTGGCAGGGATGGCTACACCTTC. This codes for CASSLAAGGRDGYTF.

For the CDR3, the DNA is TGTGCCAGCAGCCAAGCGGGCAGGGCTACTAATGAAAAACTGTTTTTT. As protein: CASSQAGRATNEKLFF. V gene TRBV4-2 combines with J gene TRBJ1-4; a weak D match, TRBD1 (5 bases). Germline loops: CDR1 LGHNA, CDR2 YNFKEQ. The CDR3 length is 16 residues. V was clipped by 1 base and J by 2 bases, with 11 bases between them.

The CDR3, as DNA: TGTGCCAGTAGTATGCGGGGTTATAGCGGGAGGGCCAACGAGCAGTACTTC. It codes for CASSMRGYSGRANEQYF. This chain joins TRBV19 and TRBJ2-7; 11 bases fit TRBD2. After removal of 3 bases from V and 5 bases from J, the junction contained 12 bases not matched to a gene. The CDR3 consists of 17 residues. Germline V lookup: CDR1 LNHDA, CDR2 SQIVND (reference sequence).

V usage is TRBV10-1 and J usage is TRBJ2-7; tentatively, D is TRBD2 (5 bases). Trimming left V 1 base short and J 9 bases short, with 22 bases between. In germline, CDR1 is WNHNN, CDR2 SYGVQD (reference sequence). CDR3 size: 16 residues. The CDR3 region has the DNA TGCGCCAGCAGTGAGTGGTACAGCCAAAACGGAGGTGGGCAGTACTTC. As protein: CASSEWYSQNGGGQYF.

Comments on this clone: This sample also contains other DNA sequences that code for the same CDR3. V usage is TRBV2 and J usage is TRBJ2-7; TRBD1 agrees at 7 bases. Germline CDR1 SNHLY, CDR2 FYNNEI. V was pared by 6 bases and J by 4 bases, with 3 bases of the junction left unmatched. The CDR3 is 12 amino acids. For the CDR3, the DNA is TGTGCCAGCAGAACAGGGGAGTACGAGCAGTACTTC. Protein product: CASRTGEYEQYF.

This chain joins TRBV5-1 and TRBJ1-3; a possible D gene is TRBD1 (5 bases). Germline CDR1 and CDR2: SGHRS and YFSETQ. The CDR3 loop spans 15 amino acids. The V gene lost 0 bases and the J gene lost 2 bases, with 9 bases spanning the gap. CDR3 protein: CASSLAPGAGNTIYF. The CDR3 DNA reads as TGCGCCAGCAGCTTGGCCCCGGGGGCTGGAAACACCATATATTTT.

The chain recombines TRBV7-2 with TRBJ2-5; D possibly corresponds to TRBD1 (6 bases). This CDR3 is built from 15 residues. Trimming removed 2 bases from V and 1 base from J, with 11 bases in between. In germline, CDR1 is SGHTA, CDR2 FQGNSA. CDR3 sequence reads: CASSLNRDTQETQYF. Written as DNA, the CDR3 is TGTGCCAGCAGCTTAAACAGGGATACCCAAGAGACCCAGTACTTC.

The chain recombines TRBV6-1 with TRBJ1-6, with 8 bases fitting TRBD1. Germline CDR1 MNHNS, CDR2 SASEGT. Trimming at V came to 2 bases and at J to 9 bases, leaving 3 bases not matched to a gene. The CDR3 runs to 14 residues. CDR3 nucleotides: TGTGCCAGCAGTGAATCAGGGGGCTTTTCACCCCTCCACTTT. Its translation: CASSESGGFSPLHF.

The chain carries TRBV27 and TRBJ2-5; 11 nucleotides match TRBD2. The DNA end is a closer match to TRBJ2-7, so the J assignment may be wrong. Germline V CDR1 and CDR2: MNHEY, SMNVEV (reference sequence). The CDR3 covers 15 residues. The CDR3 DNA reads as TGTGCCAGCAGTTCACCTAGCGGGAGGCAGTACGAGCAGTACTTC. Its protein product is CASSSPSGRQYEQYF.

This chain connects TRBV5-5 to TRBJ1-1; weak D call: TRBD1 (5 bases). The CDR3 has 15 residues. Germline CDR1 reads SGHKS; CDR2 reads YYEKEE (reference sequence). V was cut by 6 bases and J by 0 bases, with 15 bases left in between. CDR3 residues: CASTNEGKLNTEAFF. The DNA of the CDR3 is TGTGCCAGCACCAACGAGGGGAAACTGAACACTGAAGCTTTCTTT.

To note about this clone: Additional DNA sequences in this sample encode the identical CDR3. This chain joins TRBV4-1 and TRBJ2-3; D uncertain. Trimming cost V 0 bases and J 0 bases, with 10 bases left between them. Germline V lookup: CDR1 MGHRA, CDR2 YSYEKL. The CDR3 has 16 residues. The CDR3 DNA sequence: TGCGCCAGCAGCCAAGATCCAGCTTCTAGCACAGATACGCAGTATTTT. Its translation: CASSQDPASSTDTQYF.